This T cell receptor (beta chain) was sequenced during a study of tissue T cells after allogeneic stem cell transplantation. Generated by immunoSEQ multiplex PCR, the TCRdb table keeps only in-frame clones and is missing some. The table records 8,900 or so clones, roughly 64% of them present only once. Remarks on this clone: As yet, its antigen is unknown.

Findings of the study overall: Blood and spleen captured only part of the tissue TCR repertoire.

The TCR comes from a woman aged 18 to 50 with breast cancer. This specimen consisted of tissue from the ileum, obtained at autopsy.

The DNA of the CDR3 is TGTGCCAGTAGTAGTTTCACTGACGGACCCTACGAGCAGTACTTC. Encoded protein: CASSSFTDGPYEQYF. The rearrangement links TRBV19 to TRBJ2-7, with D unclear. The CDR3 loop spans 15 amino acids. CDR1 and CDR2 (germline): LNHDA, SQIVND (reference sequence). V lost 4 bases and J lost 2, with 15 bases in between.